A single sample gave rise to the 19 T cell receptor beta chains below, sequenced in a study of cytomegalovirus exposure and HLA in healthy donors. The PCR had 60 Vbeta and 13 Jbeta primers. Some clones are missing from TCRdb's copy, which holds only in-frame ones; the method was immunoSEQ multiplex PCR. This table has about 110,000 clones, around 80% appearing once. Sequencing used PBMCs. The receptor set was obtained from a middle-aged woman in good health and CMV-seronegative.

This chain links TRBV5-6 with TRBJ2-3; D ambiguous. The CDR3 extends over 15 amino acids. Trimming took off 3 bases at V and 2 bases at J, with 13 bases between the two ends. The germline V gene has CDR1 SGHDT and CDR2 YYEEEE. DNA of the CDR3: TGTGCCAGCAGCTACTTGCCTCTTCTCACAGATACGCAGTATTTT. This encodes CASSYLPLLTDTQYF.

The chain is built from TRBV4-3 and TRBJ2-3; 9 bases match TRBD1. Trimming took 3 bases from V and 3 from J; bases not matched to a gene: 4. From germline, CDR1 is LGHNA and CDR2 YSLEER. CDR3 length: 15 residues. The DNA of the CDR3 is TGCGCCAGCAGCCAGTACAGGGGGCGTACAGATACGCAGTATTTT. This translates into CASSQYRGRTDTQYF.

V usage is TRBV5-4 and J usage is TRBJ2-7, with 11 bases lining up with TRBD2. Germline trimming cut 0 bases from V and 4 bases from J; bases unmatched to any gene: 6. Per germline, CDR1 SGHNT and CDR2 YYREEE (reference sequence). The CDR3 has 16 residues. The DNA for the CDR3 is TGTGCCAGCAGCTTGGGGACTAGCGGGTACTCGTACGAGCAGTACTTC. It specifies CASSLGTSGYSYEQYF.

The chain carries TRBV7-2 and TRBJ1-1; maybe TRBD1 (6 bases). This CDR3 has 13 residues. Trimming shortened V by 2 bases and J by 4 bases, and 8 bases separated the two germline ends. CDR1 is SGHTA, CDR2 FQGNSA, per germline. The CDR3: CASSLRGSTEAFF. CDR3 bases: TGTGCCAGCAGCTTAAGGGGGAGCACTGAAGCTTTCTTT.

The V call is TRBV11-2, the J call TRBJ2-3, with a tentative D call TRBD2 (6 bases). V was shortened by 5 bases and J by 6 bases, with 15 bases between the two germline ends. This CDR3 is 14 amino acids long. Germline CDR1 and CDR2: SGHAT and FQNNGV. In DNA, the CDR3 is TGTGCCAGCAGCCGCGGGACGTGGGGGGATACGCAGTATTTT. This encodes CASSRGTWGDTQYF.

The chain uses TRBV6-5 and TRBJ2-5, with a weak D call TRBD1 (7 bases). With 9 bases removed from V and 5 bases from J, the gap between germline ends came to 22 bases. Germline V lookup: CDR1 MNHEY, CDR2 SVGAGI. The CDR3 length is 15 residues. CDR3 nucleotides: TGTGCCAGTAGAGTGGGTGCCAGGGGGGTCGAGACCCAGTACTTC. This translates into CASRVGARGVETQYF.

This chain links TRBV30 with TRBJ1-2; 7 positions match TRBD1. The length of the CDR3 is 12 residues. V lost 0 bases to trimming and J lost 5 bases; unmatched junction nucleotides: 0. Germline-derived CDR1 and CDR2 are GTSNPN and SVGIG (reference sequence). The CDR3 spells CAWSVTGYGYTF. Here the CDR3 DNA reads TGTGCCTGGAGTGTGACAGGGTATGGCTACACCTTC.

The V gene is TRBV6-6, the J gene TRBJ1-2, with TRBD1 identical over 11 bases. Germline CDR1 and CDR2: MNHNY and SVGAGI (reference sequence). This CDR3 spans 12 amino acids. This CDR3 reads CAGTGGDYGYTF. CDR3 nucleotides: TGTGCTGGGACAGGGGGGGACTATGGCTACACCTTC.

The chain combines TRBV2 with TRBJ1-4, with D unclear. Trimming left V 5 bases short and J 8 bases short, with 18 bases between. This CDR3 contains 15 residues. Germline-derived CDR1 and CDR2 are SNHLY and FYNNEI. CDR3 coding DNA: TGTGCCAGCAGTCTCCCGAGGCCCAGTGGGGAAAAACTGTTTTTT. Translating gives CASSLPRPSGEKLFF.

This clone appeared a few times. V and J are TRBV28 and TRBJ1-5, with D tentatively TRBD1 (5 bases). V lost 0 bases and J 4 bases, leaving 16 bases between the germline ends. CDR1 is MDHEN, CDR2 SYDVKM, per germline. The CDR3 length is 17 residues. This chain's CDR3 is CASSLWAQGRVNQPQHF. The CDR3 DNA reads TGTGCCAGCAGTTTATGGGCCCAGGGCAGGGTGAATCAGCCCCAGCATTTT.

The chain employs TRBV28 and TRBJ2-1, with TRBD2 matching 15 bases. The CDR3 is 17 residues long. J gave up 3 bases and V 6 bases, and 6 bases lay outside the gene matches. In germline, CDR1 is MDHEN, CDR2 SYDVKM. CDR3 coding DNA: TGTGCCAGCAGGAAGGGACTAGCGGGAGGCGGCTACAATGAGCAGTTCTTC. Protein product: CASRKGLAGGGYNEQFF.

This CDR3 reads CASSLGQGYTGELFF. In nucleotides, the CDR3 is TGTGCCAGCAGCTTAGGACAGGGCTACACCGGGGAGCTGTTTTTT. The V gene is TRBV7-8, the J gene TRBJ2-2; 7 nucleotides agree with TRBD1. Germline loops: CDR1 SGHVS, CDR2 FQNEAQ. The CDR3 contains 15 residues. V dropped 1 base and J dropped 3; count of bases not matched to a gene: 2.

This chain joins TRBV28 and TRBJ2-3, with D possibly TRBD2 on 6 matching bases. The CDR3 sequence is 13 residues long. Germline CDR1 is MDHEN and CDR2 is SYDVKM. Trimming stripped 2 bases from V and 9 bases from J, with 12 bases between. Here the CDR3 reads CASSLGASVTQYF. Written as DNA, the CDR3 is TGTGCCAGCAGTTTAGGGGCTAGCGTCACGCAGTATTTT.

The sample holds one count of this clone. This rearrangement joins TRBV19 to TRBJ2-5; TRBD1 matches at 7 bases. The junction had 7 bases not matched to a gene; V was cut back by 4 bases and J by 2 bases. Germline CDR1 and CDR2: LNHDA and SQIVND (reference sequence). CDR3 length: 15 amino acids. The CDR3 coding sequence is TGTGCCAGTAGTACCCGGGACAGCCTACAAGAGACCCAGTACTTC. Translated: CASSTRDSLQETQYF.

The chain links TRBV5-4 to TRBJ1-4, with TRBD1 matching over 8 bases. V lost 4 bases to trimming and J lost 10 bases; unmatched junction nucleotides: 12. The germline gives CDR1 SGHNT, CDR2 YYREEE (reference sequence). The CDR3 runs 15 residues. Here the CDR3 reads CASSRQGTKDVKLFF. DNA for the CDR3: TGTGCCAGCAGCCGACAGGGGACCAAAGATGTAAAACTGTTTTTT.

The genes are TRBV7-9 and TRBJ2-5, with 8 bases aligning to TRBD1. From germline, CDR1 is SEHNR and CDR2 FQNEAQ (reference sequence). J lost 5 bases, V lost 5 bases, and 10 bases had no gene match. This CDR3 is built from 15 residues. Written as DNA, the CDR3 is TGTGCCAGCAGCATAACCGGGACAGGAGGCGAGACCCAGTACTTC. It translates to CASSITGTGGETQYF.

CDR3 DNA: TGTGCCAGCTCTCCTGGGCCCACCGGGGAGCTGTTTTTT. This sequence encodes CASSPGPTGELFF. V usage is TRBV18 and J usage is TRBJ2-2; no clear D gene. CDR1 KGHSH and CDR2 LQKENI come from the germline V gene. The ends were cut back, 6 bases at V and 4 bases at J, with 9 bases in the middle. The CDR3 runs 13 residues.

This rearrangement joins TRBV7-2 to TRBJ2-3; D ambiguous. Between the trimmed V and J ends, which lost 5 bases and 7 bases, there was a span of 7 bases. The CDR3 is 11 residues long. Per the germline V gene, CDR1 is SGHTA and CDR2 is FQGNSA. The CDR3 DNA follows: TGTGCCAGCAGCGATACAAATACGCAGTATTTT. Protein sequence: CASSDTNTQYF.

The V and J genes are TRBV10-1 and TRBJ2-1; 11 bases agree with TRBD2. From germline, CDR1 is WNHNN and CDR2 SYGVQD (reference sequence). This CDR3 is 17 amino acids long. The ends lost 0 bases at V and 4 bases at J; junction bases unmatched: 5. CDR3 loop: CASSESETSGAYNEQFF. The CDR3 bases are TGCGCCAGCAGTGAGTCTGAGACTAGCGGGGCTTACAATGAGCAGTTCTTC.